This is a list of T cell receptor beta chains from one sample in a study of T cell repertoires in cytomegalovirus infection. Each CDR3 protein gets one entry after TCRdb re-called the reads with MiXCR. The sample yields 150,000 or so distinct CDR3 sequences, about 6.3% seen once. Sequenced input: PBMCs. The receptor set was obtained from a human donor in good health (CMV status not recorded). Some clones in this sample may be carry-over from other donors' samples. Both conserved end residues are part of each CDR3. For some rows the clone size is stated as once, few or many, or as a class when expanded; others skip it.

j_call v_call clone_size cdr3_aa
TRBJ1-3 TRBV28 many CASSFGSGNTIYF
TRBJ2-7 TRBV7-2 - CASSLRPQGNYEQYF
TRBJ2-1 TRBV7-6 - CASSSSAGHLSSYNEQFF
TRBJ2-1 TRBV12-5 - CASGLLTHEQFF
TRBJ2-2 TRBV12-3/TRBV12-4 many CASSPGPVGLASTGELFF
TRBJ2-1 TRBV4-1 many CASSQGLLNEQFF
TRBJ1-2 TRBV12-3/TRBV12-4 many CASSLVPYGYTF
TRBJ2-1 TRBV19 many CASRLLAGGSSYNEQFF
TRBJ1-3 TRBV18 - CASSSSRAGSGNTIYF
TRBJ1-4 TRBV18 few CASTPDQGADEKLFF
TRBJ1-4 TRBV28 many CASSTNGATNEKLFF
TRBJ1-1 TRBV12-3/TRBV12-4 many CASSLAWQPNTEAFF
TRBJ1-6 TRBV7-2 many CASSSVTGNSPLHF
TRBJ1-1 TRBV5-4 once CARSLGAENTEAFF
TRBJ1-1 TRBV14 few CASSQSGITEAFF
TRBJ2-1 TRBV4-3 many CASSQDGQNPPEQFF
TRBJ1-3 TRBV14 - CASSPNVGNTIYF
TRBJ2-3 TRBV15 few CATSNRGRRSTDTQYF
TRBJ2-5 TRBV11-2 many CASSLLRSAQYF
TRBJ2-1 TRBV7-2 many CASSPLAGEYNEQFF
TRBJ1-3 TRBV7-2 many CASSFRTTGSGNTIYF
TRBJ2-3 TRBV19 many CASSIIPAGRDTQYF
TRBJ2-3 TRBV7-2 many CASSRTQGDPYTDTQYF
TRBJ2-7 TRBV7-2 many CASSIRDRGSYEQYF
TRBJ2-1 TRBV7-2 - CASRVDRSAYNEQFF
TRBJ2-2 TRBV29-1 few CSVGDSVTGELFF
TRBJ1-5 TRBV7-7 many CASSLEGFTRFNQPQHF
TRBJ1-1 TRBV9 few CASSPRQGTEAFF
TRBJ2-3 TRBV6-2/TRBV6-3 many CASSYGRSGPATDTQYF
TRBJ1-2 TRBV28 many CASQDPGQGAPYYGYTF
TRBJ2-4 TRBV29-1 many CSVQDLNIQYF
TRBJ1-6 TRBV2 many CASSEAWISIGSPLHF
TRBJ2-3 TRBV2 - CASSGTTPRTQYF
TRBJ2-2 TRBV7-9 few CASSSYRASNTGELFF
TRBJ1-2 TRBV24-1 - CATSDTGHGYTF
TRBJ2-7 TRBV5-6 many CASTPGPGTVEQYF
TRBJ2-1 TRBV4-2 many CASSPRGQGSYNEQFF
TRBJ2-5 TRBV6-6 many CASSGLEAGGRQKTQYF
TRBJ2-7 TRBV7-6 many CASSLASLREQYF
TRBJ1-1 TRBV12-3/TRBV12-4 many CASSLGGGDTEAFF
TRBJ1-2 TRBV5-4 many CASSRDRGRNYGYTF
TRBJ2-2 TRBV7-9 many CASSPPRGVRELFF
TRBJ2-5 TRBV6-2/TRBV6-3 many CASSPGTSEETQYF
TRBJ2-7 TRBV6-5 few CASSYGRGRSYEQYF
TRBJ2-3 TRBV12-3/TRBV12-4 many CASRVTGTRGDTQYF
TRBJ2-5 TRBV6-8 - CASSVQGGMKTQYF
TRBJ2-3 TRBV7-3 many CASSFTSGGLTDTQYF